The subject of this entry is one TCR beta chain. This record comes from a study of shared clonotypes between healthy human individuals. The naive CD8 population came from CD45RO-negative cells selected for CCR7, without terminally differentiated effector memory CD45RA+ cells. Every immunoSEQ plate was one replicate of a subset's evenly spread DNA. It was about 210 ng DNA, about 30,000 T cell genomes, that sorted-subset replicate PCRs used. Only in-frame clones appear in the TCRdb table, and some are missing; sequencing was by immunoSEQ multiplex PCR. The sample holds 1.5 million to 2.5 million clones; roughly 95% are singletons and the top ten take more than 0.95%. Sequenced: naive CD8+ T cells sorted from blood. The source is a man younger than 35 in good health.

The CDR3 region has the DNA TGTGCCAGCAGCTACGGGACAGGGGCCTTCTACGAGCAGTACTTC. Residues: CASSYGTGAFYEQYF. The chain recombines TRBV11-2 with TRBJ2-7; 10 bases fit TRBD1. V was clipped by 4 bases and J by 3 bases; unmatched bases: 6. This CDR3 is 15 amino acids long. Per germline, CDR1 SGHAT and CDR2 FQNNGV.